A single T cell receptor beta chain is shown here with its context. In the original workflow: Nucleated cell counts were estimated from reference gene primer amplification. Using immunoSEQ multiplex PCR, the repertoire was profiled, and TCRdb retains in-frame clones only, with some absent. V, J and clone size are those of that table, while D and trimming were read from the DNA. Of some 300,000 clones in the sample, 89% were seen once. This CDR3 region has 13 residues. V lost 3 bases and J lost 6, with 9 bases in between. Germline V lookup: CDR1 KGHDR, CDR2 SFDVKD. These data originate in a study of blood T cell repertoires in COVID-19.

This receptor was identified in a woman aged 25 to 39 who had recovered from COVID-19. This sequence joins TRBV24-1 and TRBJ2-3, with D unresolved. The material sequenced was PBMCs or T cells enriched from blood (not recorded which). The CDR3 protein is CATSDAPEDTQYF. Here the CDR3 DNA reads TGTGCCACCAGTGATGCCCCTGAGGATACGCAGTATTTT.